These 26 T cell receptor beta chains were all obtained from the same sample, sequenced in a study of T cells in Graves' hyperthyroidism and ophthalmopathy. The CDR3 regions of TCR beta were amplified from RNA transcripts. The primer set for the first-round RT-PCR of the TCR CDR3 was HTBI. TCRdb re-called the multiplex PCR reads through MiXCR, storing one row per CDR3 protein. The top ten hold approximately 49% of the sample, which has 490,000 or so distinct CDR3 sequences, around a fifth seen once. The source material was blood. These receptors originate from a woman between 65 and 79 years old with Graves' ophthalmopathy.

This clonotype was detected ten times or more. The genes are TRBV2 and TRBJ1-2, with D maybe TRBD1 (6 bases). CDR1 is SNHLY, CDR2 FYNNEI, per germline. Between the trimmed V and J ends, which lost 4 bases and 6 bases, there was a span of 9 bases. The CDR3 extends over 12 amino acids. CDR3 sequence: CASSANRDGYTF. CDR3 in DNA: TGTGCCAGCAGTGCGAACAGGGATGGCTACACCTTC.

The V gene is TRBV30, the J gene TRBJ2-5, with TRBD1 identical over 12 bases. Trimming removed 1 base from V and 11 bases from J; junction bases left unmatched: 5. This CDR3 is built from 13 residues. CDR1 is GTSNPN, CDR2 SVGIG, per germline (reference sequence). In DNA form, the CDR3 reads TGTGCCTGGAGTGGGGACAGGGGGCAAGGACAGTACTTC. This codes for CAWSGDRGQGQYF.

The V call is TRBV12-5, the J call TRBJ2-2, with 11 bases fitting TRBD1. The V segment lost 5 bases and the J segment 4 bases; nucleotides outside the gene matches: 12. Germline CDR1 reads LGHNT; CDR2 reads FRNRAP. There are 18 residues in the CDR3. The CDR3 spells CASGTKGQGAFSTGELFF. The CDR3 DNA is TGTGCTAGTGGTACTAAAGGACAGGGGGCGTTTAGCACCGGGGAGCTGTTTTTT.

The rearrangement joins TRBV7-8 to TRBJ1-3; 7 bases agree with TRBD1. This CDR3 has 15 amino acids. The junction had 2 bases not matched to a gene; V was cut back by 3 bases and J by 0 bases. The V gene's germline CDR1 is SGHVS and CDR2 FQNEAQ. CDR3: CASSLSGGSGNTIYF. CDR3 bases: TGTGCCAGCAGCTTGTCAGGGGGCTCTGGAAACACCATATATTTT.

At least ten counts were recorded for this clonotype. This chain uses TRBV28 with TRBJ1-5; 9 bases are a match to TRBD1. CDR1 and CDR2 (germline): MDHEN, SYDVKM. CDR3 length: 15 amino acids. V gave up 6 bases and J gave up 7 bases; unmatched junction bases: 10. CDR3 amino acids: CASSLGQGLGQPQHF. As DNA, the CDR3 is TGTGCCAGCAGCTTGGGACAGGGACTAGGACAGCCCCAGCATTTT. Filled out from reference TRBV28 and TRBJ1-5, the complete variable domain reads DVKVTQSSRYLVKRTGEKVFLECVQDMDHENMFWYRQDPGLGLRLIYFSYDVKMKEKGDIPEGYSVSREKKERFSLILESASTNQTSMYLCASSLGQGLGQPQHFGDGTRLSIL.

The table lists this clonotype with a few counts. This chain links TRBV4-3 with TRBJ2-2; 7 bases line up with TRBD2. V lost 3 bases and J lost 0; bases outside the gene matches: 4. The germline V gene has CDR1 LGHNA and CDR2 YSLEER. This CDR3 comprises 16 residues. CDR3 in DNA: TGCGCCAGCAGCCAGGGAGCGGGAACGAACACCGGGGAGCTGTTTTTT. Residues: CASSQGAGTNTGELFF.

This clonotype occurred many times. CDR3 in DNA: TGTGCCAGCAGCGGGGGAGGAGAGACCCAGTACTTC. It translates to CASSGGGETQYF. The chain has TRBV2 and TRBJ2-5, with a possible D match to TRBD2 (6 bases). The CDR3 totals 12 residues. The V end was cut by 6 bases, the J end by 4 bases, with 9 bases between. CDR1 and CDR2 from the germline V gene are SNHLY and FYNNEI.

This clonotype was found a few times. This chain joins TRBV6-5 and TRBJ2-5; no reliable D call. The CDR3 has 14 residues. Germline CDR1 MNHEY, CDR2 SVGAGI. The V gene lost 0 bases and the J gene lost 1 base, with 6 bases spanning the gap. CDR3 residues: CASSYSFLQETQYF. In nucleotides, the CDR3 is TGTGCCAGCAGTTACTCTTTCCTCCAAGAGACCCAGTACTTC.

This clonotype was seen a handful of times. The chain is built from TRBV4-1 and TRBJ2-1; 7 bases are shared with TRBD2. V lost 1 base, J lost 5 bases, and 5 bases stayed unmatched. CDR3 length: 15 residues. Germline assignment: CDR1 MGHRA and CDR2 YSYEKL. Written as DNA, the CDR3 is TGCGCCAGCAGCCAAGGGGGGACTACCGACAATGAGCAGTTCTTC. Protein: CASSQGGTTDNEQFF.

The CDR3 is CASSKLGQGAGGANVLTF. In DNA form, the CDR3 reads TGTGCCAGCAGCAAACTTGGACAGGGGGCGGGAGGGGCCAACGTCCTGACTTTC. This chain links TRBV6-2 or TRBV6-3 with TRBJ2-6, with 11 bases fitting TRBD1. The V gene's germline CDR1 is MNHEY and CDR2 SVGEGT. The CDR3 extends over 18 amino acids. Losses at the gene ends were 6 bases for V and 4 bases for J; bases not matched to a gene: 11.

The rearrangement uses TRBV28 and TRBJ2-4; D could derive from TRBD1 or TRBD2 (5 bases each). CDR3 size: 16 residues. V lost 3 bases, J lost 6 bases, and 18 bases lay in between. Per germline, CDR1 MDHEN and CDR2 SYDVKM. In DNA, the CDR3 is TGTGCCAGCAGTTTCCCGGGACCCCTCAGGGTAAACATTCAGTACTTC. It is translated as CASSFPGPLRVNIQYF.

This clonotype was picked up many times. The chain's CDR3 is CASSSGDGTGLNEQFF. In DNA form, the CDR3 reads TGCGCCAGCAGCTCGGGGGACGGGACAGGGCTCAATGAGCAGTTCTTC. The chain couples TRBV5-1 to TRBJ2-1, with 9 positions matching TRBD1. The junction had 10 bases not matched to a gene; V was cut back by 3 bases and J by 6 bases. The CDR3 extends over 16 amino acids. Germline V gene data show CDR1 as SGHRS and CDR2 as YFSETQ.

The table lists this clonotype with many counts. The chain recombines TRBV7-3 with TRBJ2-5, with TRBD2 matching 7 bases. With V trimmed by 0 bases and J by 4 bases, 2 bases remained unmatched. Germline V gene lookup returns CDR1 SGHTA and CDR2 FQGTGA. The CDR3 length is 14 residues. The CDR3 is CASSLTGGAETQYF. For the CDR3, the DNA is TGTGCCAGCAGCTTAACGGGAGGGGCAGAGACCCAGTACTTC.

This clonotype has just a few counts. The J gene is TRBJ2-1, the V gene TRBV20-1; the match to TRBD2 covers 12 bases. CDR1 is DFQATT, CDR2 SNEGSKA, per germline (reference sequence). The V segment lost 0 bases and the J segment 3 bases; nucleotides outside the gene matches: 9. The CDR3 consists of 18 residues. The CDR3 DNA is TGCAGTGCTAGAGATCTTGGGCTAGCGGGAGGGGACTACAATGAGCAGTTCTTC. Its translation: CSARDLGLAGGDYNEQFF.

The rearrangement links TRBV5-1 to TRBJ2-2; unclear D gene. CDR1 and CDR2 from the germline V gene are SGHRS and YFSETQ. The V and J ends lost 0 bases and 2 bases respectively, with 11 bases between them. The CDR3 has 16 residues. CDR3 sequence: CASSLGGTINTGELFF. The CDR3 nucleotides are TGCGCCAGCAGCTTGGGAGGCACAATAAACACCGGGGAGCTGTTTTTT.

J is TRBJ2-2 and V is TRBV20-1; 9 nucleotides line up with TRBD2. Trimming took 6 bases from V and 5 from J; bases not matched to a gene: 13. The length of the CDR3 is 16 residues. Germline lookup yields CDR1 DFQATT and CDR2 SNEGSKA (reference sequence). The CDR3 coding sequence is TGCAGTGCCCCTAGGATTGCGGGAGGGGTGACCGGGGAGCTGTTTTTT. Residues: CSAPRIAGGVTGELFF.

This clonotype was counted between two and nine times. The chain carries TRBV20-1 and TRBJ1-3, with D perhaps TRBD1 (6 bases). The CDR3 covers 16 residues. In germline, CDR1 is DFQATT, CDR2 SNEGSKA (reference sequence). Trimming pared 6 bases from V and 4 bases from J, leaving 22 bases between. The CDR3 here is CSAPQGQGISGNTIYF. The CDR3 nucleotides read TGCAGTGCCCCTCAGGGGCAGGGGATCTCCGGAAACACCATATATTTT.

The J gene is TRBJ2-7, the V gene TRBV6-5, with D unclear. Germline loops: CDR1 MNHEY, CDR2 SVGAGI. The CDR3 has 15 amino acids. Trimming left V 0 bases short and J 3 bases short, with 12 bases between. CDR3: CASSYSNDAFYEQYF. The CDR3 DNA reads as TGTGCCAGCAGTTACTCGAACGACGCTTTCTACGAGCAGTACTTC.

In its sample, this clonotype was seen a few times. The V and J genes are TRBV19 and TRBJ1-1; 9 bases fit TRBD1. The J segment lost 0 bases and the V segment lost 4 bases, leaving 3 bases of the junction unmatched. Germline V gene sequence: CDR1 LNHDA, CDR2 SQIVND (reference sequence). CDR3 size: 15 residues. CDR3 sequence reads: CASSRGQGLNTEAFF. In DNA form, the CDR3 reads TGTGCCAGTAGTAGGGGACAGGGATTGAACACTGAAGCTTTCTTT. Together with reference TRBV19 and TRBJ1-1, the CDR3 gives the full variable domain: DGGITQSPKYLFRKEGQNVTLSCEQNLNHDAMYWYRQDPGQGLRLIYYSQIVNDFQKGDIAEGYSVSREKKESFPLTVTSAQKNPTAFYLCASSRGQGLNTEAFFGQGTRLTVV.

Remarks on this clonotype: A junction boundary mismatches the germline segment, possibly from a read error. This sequence joins TRBV6-9 and TRBJ1-6; D unclear. This CDR3 contains 14 residues. The V gene's germline CDR1 is MNHGY and CDR2 SVAAGI. CDR3 protein: CASSGSLRNSPLHF. DNA of the CDR3: TGCGCCAGCAGCGGGTCCCTGCGGAATTCACCCCTCCACTTT.

Regarding this clonotype: Compared with germline, one end of the junction differs, possibly owing to a read error. This chain connects TRBV2 to TRBJ2-3; no reliable D call. This CDR3 has 15 residues. Germline V gene sequence: CDR1 SNHLY, CDR2 FYNNEI. CDR3 sequence: CASSEGVHNTDTQYF. CDR3 nucleotide sequence: TGTGCCAGCAGCGAAGGCGTCCATAACACAGATACGCAGTATTTT.

This clonotype was recorded at least ten times. The chain combines TRBV11-2 with TRBJ2-3; D gene uncertain. Germline lookup yields CDR1 SGHAT and CDR2 FQNNGV. This CDR3 is built from 12 residues. Between the trimmed V and J ends, which lost 3 bases and 5 bases, there was a span of 6 bases. The CDR3 sequence: CASSFSLDTQYF. The CDR3 bases are TGTGCCAGCAGCTTTTCTCTAGATACGCAGTATTTT.

This clonotype occurred a few times. J is TRBJ2-7 and V is TRBV15, with a tentative D call TRBD1 (6 bases). The germline V and J ends were trimmed by 0 bases and 2 bases, with 11 bases remaining between them. The CDR3 consists of 15 residues. Germline CDR1 reads LNHNV; CDR2 reads YYDKDF (reference sequence). CDR3 DNA sequence: TGTGCCACCAGCAGAGAGAGGACAGCCACCTACGAGCAGTACTTC. Amino acids: CATSRERTATYEQYF.

This clonotype was detected ten times or more. This rearrangement joins TRBV11-2 to TRBJ2-7; D gene unclear. Trimming pared 4 bases from V and 6 bases from J, leaving 13 bases between. The CDR3 is made up of 13 amino acids. Germline CDR1 reads SGHAT; CDR2 reads FQNNGV. DNA of the CDR3: TGTGCCAGCAGCTCCGTCCGGATGGGCGAGCAGTACTTC. Translated: CASSSVRMGEQYF.

There are a few counts of this clonotype. The V gene is TRBV29-1, the J gene TRBJ2-2; 8 nucleotides agree with TRBD2. CDR3 size: 10 residues. CDR1 is SQVTM and CDR2 is ANQGSEA in the germline V gene. The CDR3 spells CAGGVGELFF. In DNA form, the CDR3 reads TGCGCGGGAGGCGTCGGGGAGCTGTTTTTT.

J is TRBJ1-4 and V is TRBV11-2; 8 bases are shared with TRBD1. Trimming took 4 bases from V and 8 from J; bases not matched to a gene: 9. Looked up from germline, CDR1 is SGHAT and CDR2 is FQNNGV. The CDR3 has 15 amino acids. Here the CDR3 DNA reads TGTGCCAGCAGCTCCCCAGGGGGCGCAGGGGAAAAACTGTTTTTT. Residues: CASSSPGGAGEKLFF.